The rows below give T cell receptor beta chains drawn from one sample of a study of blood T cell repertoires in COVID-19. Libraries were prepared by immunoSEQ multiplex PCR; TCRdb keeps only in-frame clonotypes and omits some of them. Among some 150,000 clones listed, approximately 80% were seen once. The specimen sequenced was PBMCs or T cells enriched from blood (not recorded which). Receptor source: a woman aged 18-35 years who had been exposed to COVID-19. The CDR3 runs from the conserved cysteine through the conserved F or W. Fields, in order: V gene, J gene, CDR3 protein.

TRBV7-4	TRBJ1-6	CASSPSAGPPWHNSPLHF
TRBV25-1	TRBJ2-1	CASSGLQGMGSYNEQFF
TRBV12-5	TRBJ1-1	CASGLAPDGGTEAFF
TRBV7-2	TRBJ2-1	CASSSRGSSYNEQFF
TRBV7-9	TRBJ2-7	CASSLEGTGYEQYF
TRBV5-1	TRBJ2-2	CASSLAGAWENGELFF
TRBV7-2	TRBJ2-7	CASSFLGLAGNSYEQYF
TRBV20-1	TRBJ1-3	CSASARGTGNTIYF
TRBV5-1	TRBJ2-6	CASSLTGTSKSGANVLTF
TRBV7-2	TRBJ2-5	CASRMGLRSETQYF
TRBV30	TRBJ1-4	CAWSPGQATNEKLFF
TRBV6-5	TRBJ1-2	CASTPQLSMGYTF
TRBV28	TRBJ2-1	CASSLVGAATYNEQFF
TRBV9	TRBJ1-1	CASSVAPYRETTEAFF
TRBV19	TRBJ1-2	CASNRDRVDGYTF
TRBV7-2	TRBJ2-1	CASSRTSGGYNEQFF
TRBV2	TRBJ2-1	CASSDVAGVSNEQFF
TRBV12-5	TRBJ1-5	CASGSRDLPYSNQPQHF
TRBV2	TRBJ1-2	CASSEDRNNYGYTF
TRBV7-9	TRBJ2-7	CASSLPQGAFYEQYF
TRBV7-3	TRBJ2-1	CASSGPGTSNEQFF
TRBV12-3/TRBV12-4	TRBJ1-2	CASRDRDRVGYTF
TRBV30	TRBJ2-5	CAWSVGGVDETQYF
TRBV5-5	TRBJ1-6	CASSLLPFLTGADSPLHF
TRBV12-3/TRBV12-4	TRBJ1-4	CASSLSSNEKLFF
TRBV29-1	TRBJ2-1	CSATTLGNEQFF
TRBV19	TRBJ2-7	CASRISGTFYYEQYF
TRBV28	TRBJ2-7	CASSLDAGLAYEQYF
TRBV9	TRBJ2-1	CASSVAGTGVRNEQFF
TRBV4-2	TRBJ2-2	CASSQTSGYNTGELFF
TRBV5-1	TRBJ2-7	CASSLLDGIAGGYEQYF
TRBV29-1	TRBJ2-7	CSVELADYEQYF
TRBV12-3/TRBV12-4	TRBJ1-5	CASSSFNQPQHF
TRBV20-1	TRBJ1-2	CSASPGPYGYTF
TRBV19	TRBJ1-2	CASSHTRTGGYGYTF
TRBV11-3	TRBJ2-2	CASSENSVTGELFF
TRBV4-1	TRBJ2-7	CASSHIEAGVPYEQYF
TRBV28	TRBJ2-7	CASSFWQGSSYEQYF
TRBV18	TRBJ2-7	CASSQEGQTYEQYF
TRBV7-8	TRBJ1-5	CASSPTRGGNQPQHF
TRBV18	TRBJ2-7	CASSPLADPYEQYF
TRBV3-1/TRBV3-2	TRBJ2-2	CASSPTRTGELFF
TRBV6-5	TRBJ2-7	CASSPAGAYEQYF
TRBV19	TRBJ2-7	CASSIRGRSLYYEQYF
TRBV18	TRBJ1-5	CASSPSRDYNQPQHF
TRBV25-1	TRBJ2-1	CASSDPSGRGNEQFF